The clone carrying this T cell receptor (beta chain) has ten or more counts. The antigen remains unidentified. This specimen belongs to a study of early T cells in non-severe SARS-CoV-2 infection. Whole-study context: Whole-blood bulk RNA, unsorted, was sequenced, and chains were unpaired. Broader study findings: VDJdb matching, biased toward anti-spike CD8 responses, missed private and CD4 specificities.

The TCR library protocol attached unique molecular identifiers to the individual cDNA molecules. TCRdb re-called the 5' RACE reads with MiXCR, one entry per CDR3 protein. The data hold around 40,000 distinct CDR3 sequences, with roughly 6.8% observed a single time. The germline gives CDR1 SGHTA, CDR2 FQGTGA. The V gene lost 5 bases and the J gene lost 4 bases, with 16 bases spanning the gap. The CDR3 consists of 15 residues. The clonotype comes from an adult who was a healthcare worker with PCR-confirmed SARS-CoV-2 infection or an uninfected control (not recorded which). This chain links TRBV7-3 with TRBJ2-3; D is possibly TRBD1 or TRBD2 (5 bases each). Sequences were derived from whole blood, sampled at baseline. CDR3 sequence (DNA): TGTGCCAGCAGCGCCTCCGGGATAGGGGCAGATACGCAGTATTTT. Protein: CASSASGIGADTQYF.